A selection of T cell receptor beta chains follows, all from one sample in a study of T-cell memory formation after mild COVID-19. Each CDR3 protein is one row after TCRdb ran MiXCR on the 5' RACE reads. The table lists roughly 150,000 distinct CDR3 sequences, about 14% of them singletons, with over 12% in the top ten. Sequenced input: PBMCs or a T cell subset sorted from them (not recorded which). The receptors come from an adult woman who had mild COVID-19 (a few samples of this study predate the infection). Cell type and time point are not known. Both conserved end residues are part of each CDR3. D genes are given only for firm matches. The listing skips clone size in some rows; elsewhere it reads once, few, many or a size class.

v_gene	abundance	j_gene	d_gene	CDR3aa	CDR3nt
TRBV19	-	TRBJ2-5	-	CASSTSGRQETQYF	-
TRBV12-3/TRBV12-4	many	TRBJ2-1	-	CASSPHRDKGGAEQFF	TGTGCCAGCAGTCCGCACCGGGACAAGGGAGGTGCTGAGCAGTTCTTC
TRBV12-3/TRBV12-4	-	TRBJ2-5	TRBD2	CASRSSGGAAETQYF	TGTGCCAGCAGATCTAGCGGGGGGGCCGCAGAGACCCAGTACTTC
TRBV7-2	-	TRBJ2-1	-	CASSPPGDAVYNEQFF	TGTGCCAGCAGCCCACCGGGGGACGCGGTATACAATGAGCAGTTCTTC
TRBV29-1	few	TRBJ2-3	TRBD2	CSVEGIGRELTDTQYF	TGCAGCGTTGAAGGGATCGGGAGGGAACTCACAGATACGCAGTATTTT
TRBV3-1	many	TRBJ2-1	TRBD1	CASSPDRGEVRNEQFF	TGTGCCAGCAGCCCCGACAGGGGAGAGGTGAGGAATGAGCAGTTCTTC
TRBV9	-	TRBJ2-1	TRBD2	CASSAGGGAGHYNEQFF	TGTGCCAGCAGCGCCGGGGGGGGTGCGGGACATTACAATGAGCAGTTCTTC
TRBV7-2	few	TRBJ2-5	TRBD2	CASSLEAGGGETQYF	TGTGCCAGCAGCTTAGAAGCGGGAGGGGGGGAGACCCAGTACTTC
TRBV5-1	-	TRBJ2-3	-	CASSLGQGGTTDTQYF	TGCGCCAGCAGCTTGGGACAGGGAGGGACCACAGATACGCAGTATTTT
TRBV5-1	few	TRBJ2-3	TRBD2	CASSPRTSASEGTDTQYF	TGCGCCAGCAGCCCAAGGACTAGCGCCTCCGAGGGCACAGATACGCAGTATTTT
TRBV27	few	TRBJ2-7	TRBD2	CASSLGTSGRASEQYF	TGTGCCAGCAGTTTAGGGACTAGCGGGAGGGCATCCGAGCAGTACTTC
TRBV24-1	-	TRBJ2-1	-	CATSETGRVYEQFF	TGTGCCACCAGTGAAACAGGGAGGGTCTATGAGCAGTTCTTC
TRBV27	-	TRBJ1-5	-	CASSFSVNQPQHF	TGTGCCAGCAGTTTCTCTGTTAATCAGCCCCAGCATTTT
TRBV7-9	-	TRBJ2-1	TRBD2	CASSPSGRSEQFF	TGTGCCAGCAGTCCGAGCGGGAGATCTGAGCAGTTCTTC
TRBV7-3	few	TRBJ2-1	-	CASSLLVGAYNEQFF	TGTGCCAGCAGCTTATTGGTGGGAGCCTACAATGAGCAGTTCTTC
TRBV5-1	few	TRBJ1-3	-	CASSLEGVTSGNTIYF	TGCGCCAGCAGCTTGGAGGGGGTTACCTCTGGAAACACCATATATTTT
TRBV9	few	TRBJ2-5	TRBD2	CASSVGVAGDRTQYF	TGTGCCAGCAGCGTGGGAGTAGCGGGGGACAGGACCCAGTACTTC
TRBV18	-	TRBJ2-3	TRBD2	CASLPPGLAGNTQYF	TGTGCCAGCTTACCTCCGGGACTAGCGGGAAACACGCAGTATTTT
TRBV12-3/TRBV12-4	-	TRBJ2-5	TRBD2	CASSPPRSSGRGETQYF	TGTGCCAGCAGTCCCCCGCGATCTAGCGGGAGAGGAGAGACCCAGTACTTC
TRBV5-1	-	TRBJ2-4	TRBD2	CASSYKPGGAAKNIQYF	TGCGCCAGCAGCTATAAGCCGGGGGGGGCGGCCAAAAACATTCAGTACTTC
TRBV6-5	few	TRBJ2-3	-	CASRPISPAGTDTQYF	TGTGCCAGCAGGCCCATTTCCCCTGCCGGCACAGATACGCAGTATTTT
TRBV15	many	TRBJ2-3	TRBD2	CATSRGSSGVGDTQYF	TGTGCCACCAGCAGGGGCTCTAGCGGAGTGGGCGATACGCAGTATTTT
TRBV19	few	TRBJ2-1	-	CASSNHRADEQFF	TGTGCCAGTAGTAATCACAGGGCAGATGAGCAGTTCTTC
TRBV12-3/TRBV12-4	-	TRBJ2-7	TRBD1	CASRGTDAYEQYF	TGTGCCAGCAGGGGGACAGACGCCTACGAGCAGTACTTC
TRBV7-9	-	TRBJ2-3	TRBD1	CASSPPRTGAADTQYF	TGTGCCAGCAGCCCCCCCCGGACAGGGGCGGCAGATACGCAGTATTTT
TRBV10-3	few	TRBJ2-3	-	CAISDNTDTQYF	TGTGCCATCAGTGACAATACAGATACGCAGTATTTT
TRBV9	-	TRBJ2-7	-	CASSPLSGTTYEQYF	TGTGCCAGCAGCCCCCTTTCCGGGACCACCTACGAGCAGTACTTC
TRBV9	few	TRBJ2-3	-	CASSTGASTDTQYF	TGTGCCAGCAGCACGGGTGCTAGCACAGATACGCAGTATTTT
TRBV9	-	TRBJ2-2	-	CASSVGRGGGPGELFF	TGTGCCAGCAGCGTAGGGAGGGGCGGTGGACCCGGGGAGCTGTTTTTT
TRBV10-3	-	TRBJ2-3	-	CATEGGDTQYF	TGTGCCACCGAGGGAGGAGATACGCAGTATTTT
TRBV7-9	few	TRBJ2-6	-	CASSARDNSGANVLTF	TGTGCCAGCAGCGCACGCGATAACTCTGGGGCCAACGTCCTGACTTTC
TRBV10-3	few	TRBJ2-7	TRBD1	CAIRRQGGPYEQYF	TGTGCCATCAGACGACAGGGGGGTCCCTACGAGCAGTACTTC
TRBV10-3	-	TRBJ2-1	TRBD1	CAISAQGGTGGYNEQFF	TGTGCCATCAGTGCCCAAGGTGGGACAGGGGGTTACAATGAGCAGTTCTTC
TRBV6-1	-	TRBJ2-3	-	CASSELRGTDTQYF	TGTGCCAGCAGTGAATTGAGGGGGACAGATACGCAGTATTTT
TRBV18	many	TRBJ1-2	TRBD1	CASSTGTGPNYGYTF	TGTGCCAGCTCAACCGGGACAGGTCCCAACTATGGCTACACCTTC
TRBV13	-	TRBJ2-3	-	CASSLPSQGSDTQYF	TGTGCCAGCAGCTTACCCAGTCAGGGTTCAGATACGCAGTATTTT
TRBV4-1	-	TRBJ2-7	TRBD1	CASSNRDRDYEQYF	TGCGCCAGCAGCAACCGGGACAGAGACTACGAGCAGTACTTC
TRBV7-9	-	TRBJ2-7	-	CASSLDLLRDKSYEQYF	TGTGCCAGCAGCTTAGACTTACTCCGGGACAAGTCCTACGAGCAGTACTTC